The clone carrying this T cell receptor (beta chain) was seen a single time. The antigen is undetermined. These data come from a study of T cell responses to AZD1222 COVID-19 vaccine. From germline, CDR1 is ENHRY and CDR2 SYGVKD. Trimming pared 4 bases from V and 3 bases from J, leaving 13 bases between. This CDR3 has 16 residues. TCRdb's copy holds only in-frame clones and misses some; the assay was immunoSEQ multiplex PCR. The sample lists some 160,000 clones; 85% to 95% were seen once. The study, taken as a whole, reports: Spike-specific TCR breadth rose after two AZD1222 doses, and depth rose as well. Clonal diversity may have been underestimated, and the donors were mostly white British, with more females than males. Regions 160-218 and 743-854 dominated among vaccine-associated CD4 TCRs spanning spike. It was only after the peak T cell response that any repertoires were sampled.

The material sequenced was peripheral blood, taken on day 0 of AZD1222 vaccination. The chain links TRBV10-3 to TRBJ2-6, with D tentatively TRBD2 (7 bases). The TCR comes from an adult in good health. Here the CDR3 DNA reads TGTGCCATCAGTGCTGCAGGGGAGGGTGGGGCCAACGTCCTGACTTTC. Translating it yields CAISAAGEGGANVLTF.